Described below is a single T cell receptor beta chain sequence and its context. Antigen: not known. The length of the CDR3 is 12 residues. Germline lookup yields CDR1 DFQATT and CDR2 SNEGSKA (reference sequence). The V and J ends lost 5 bases and 1 base respectively, with 8 bases between them. Treatment specified: approximately nine-day PBMC culture with coronavirus spike peptide pools or control peptides (ViraFEST assay). The data belong to a study of vaccination and CD4 T cells after COVID-19. The Oncomine TCR Beta short-read assay sequenced DNA from cultured CD4+ T cells. TCRdb fed the PCR reads into MiXCR, producing one record per CDR3 protein. The sample gives around 14,000 distinct CDR3 sequences, approximately 53% of which show up once; 10% is in the top ten.

This sequence was found in a human donor who had recovered from COVID-19. The specimen was CD4+ T cells from blood, cultured in vitro. The chain couples TRBV20-1 to TRBJ2-5; a weak D match, TRBD1 (6 bases). CDR3 nucleotides: TGCAGTGCTGGACAGACCCAAGAGACCCAGTACTTC. This sequence encodes CSAGQTQETQYF.